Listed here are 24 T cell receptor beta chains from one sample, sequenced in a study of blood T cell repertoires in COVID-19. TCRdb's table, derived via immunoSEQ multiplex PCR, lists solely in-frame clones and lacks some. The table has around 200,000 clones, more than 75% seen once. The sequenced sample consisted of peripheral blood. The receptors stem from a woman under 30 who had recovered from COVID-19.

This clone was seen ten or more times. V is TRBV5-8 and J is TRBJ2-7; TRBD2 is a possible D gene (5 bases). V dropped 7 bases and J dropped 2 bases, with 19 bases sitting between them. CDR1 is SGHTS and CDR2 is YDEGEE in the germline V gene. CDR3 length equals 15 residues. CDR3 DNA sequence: TGTGCCAGCGATAAAGAAACCGGGGTCGCCTACGAGCAGTACTTC. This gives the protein CASDKETGVAYEQYF.

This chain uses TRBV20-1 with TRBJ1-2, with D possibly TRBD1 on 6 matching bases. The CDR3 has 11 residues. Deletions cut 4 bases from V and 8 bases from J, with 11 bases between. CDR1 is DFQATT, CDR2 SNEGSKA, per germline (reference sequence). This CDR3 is CSATQGFGYTF. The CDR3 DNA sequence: TGCAGTGCTACCCAGGGGTTCGGCTACACCTTC.

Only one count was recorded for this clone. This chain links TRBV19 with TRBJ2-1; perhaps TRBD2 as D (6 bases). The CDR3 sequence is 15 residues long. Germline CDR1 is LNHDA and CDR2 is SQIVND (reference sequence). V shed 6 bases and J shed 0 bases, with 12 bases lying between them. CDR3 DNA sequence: TGTGCCAGTAGAAGAGCGGGCAGCTCCTACAATGAGCAGTTCTTC. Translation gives CASRRAGSSYNEQFF.

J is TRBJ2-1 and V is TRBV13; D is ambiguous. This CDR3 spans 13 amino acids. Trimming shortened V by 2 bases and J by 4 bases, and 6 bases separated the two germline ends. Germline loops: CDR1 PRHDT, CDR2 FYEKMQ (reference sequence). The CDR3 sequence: CASSLNRYNEQFF. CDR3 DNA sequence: TGTGCCAGCAGCTTAAACAGATACAATGAGCAGTTCTTC.

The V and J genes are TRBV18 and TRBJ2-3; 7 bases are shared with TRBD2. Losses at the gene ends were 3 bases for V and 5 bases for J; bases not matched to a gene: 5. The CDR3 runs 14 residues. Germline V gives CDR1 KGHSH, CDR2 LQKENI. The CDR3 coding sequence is TGTGCCAGCTCACCCAAGCGGGGTGAAGATACGCAGTATTTT. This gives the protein CASSPKRGEDTQYF.

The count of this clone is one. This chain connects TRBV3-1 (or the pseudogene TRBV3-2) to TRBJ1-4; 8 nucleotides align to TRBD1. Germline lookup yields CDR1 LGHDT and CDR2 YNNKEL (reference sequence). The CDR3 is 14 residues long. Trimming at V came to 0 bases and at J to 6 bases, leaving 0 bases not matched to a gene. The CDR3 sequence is CASSQETGDEKLFF. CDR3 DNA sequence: TGTGCCAGCAGCCAAGAGACAGGGGATGAAAAACTGTTTTTT.

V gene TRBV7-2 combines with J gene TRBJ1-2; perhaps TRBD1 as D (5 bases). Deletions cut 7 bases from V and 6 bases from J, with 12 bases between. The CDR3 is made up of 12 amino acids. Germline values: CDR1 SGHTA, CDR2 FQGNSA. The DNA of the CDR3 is TGTGCCAGCACCGTTCCGGGGGATGGCTACACCTTC. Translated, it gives CASTVPGDGYTF. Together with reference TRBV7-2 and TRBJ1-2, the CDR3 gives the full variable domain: GAGVSQSPSNKVTEKGKDVELRCDPISGHTALYWYRQSLGQGLEFLIYFQGNSAPDKSGLPSDRFSAERTGGSVSTLTIQRTQQEDSAVYLCASTVPGDGYTFGSGTRLTVV.

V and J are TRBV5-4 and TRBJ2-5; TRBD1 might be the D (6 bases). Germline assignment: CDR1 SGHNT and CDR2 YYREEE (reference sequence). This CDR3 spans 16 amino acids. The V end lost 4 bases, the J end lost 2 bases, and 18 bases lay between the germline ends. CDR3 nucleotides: TGTGCCAGCAGCGCCACAGGGCGGGTTTTACAAGAGACCCAGTACTTC. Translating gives CASSATGRVLQETQYF.

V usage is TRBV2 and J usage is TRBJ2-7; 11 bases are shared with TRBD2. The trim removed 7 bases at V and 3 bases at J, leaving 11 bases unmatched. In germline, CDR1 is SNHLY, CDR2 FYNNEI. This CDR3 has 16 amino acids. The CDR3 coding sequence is TGTGCCAGCACCCGATCGGGGACTAGCGGTAACTACGAGCAGTACTTC. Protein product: CASTRSGTSGNYEQYF.

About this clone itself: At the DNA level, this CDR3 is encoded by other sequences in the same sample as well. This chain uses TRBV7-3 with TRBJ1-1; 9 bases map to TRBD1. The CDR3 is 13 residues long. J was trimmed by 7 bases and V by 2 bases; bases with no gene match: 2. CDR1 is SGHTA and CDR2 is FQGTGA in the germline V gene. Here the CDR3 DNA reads TGTGCCAGCAGCTTAGACAGGGGGAGTGAAGCTTTCTTT. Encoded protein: CASSLDRGSEAFF.

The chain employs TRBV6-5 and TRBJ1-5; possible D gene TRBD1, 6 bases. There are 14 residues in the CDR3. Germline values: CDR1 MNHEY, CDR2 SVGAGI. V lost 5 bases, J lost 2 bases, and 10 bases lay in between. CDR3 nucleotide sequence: TGTGCCAGCAGTAGATCAGGGGGCAATCAGCCCCAGCATTTT. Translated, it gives CASSRSGGNQPQHF.

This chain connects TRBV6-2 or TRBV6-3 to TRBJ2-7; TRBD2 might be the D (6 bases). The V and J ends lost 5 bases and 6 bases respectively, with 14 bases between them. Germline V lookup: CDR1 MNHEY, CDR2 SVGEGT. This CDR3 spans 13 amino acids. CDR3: CASSPGDLGEQYF. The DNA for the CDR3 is TGTGCCAGCAGTCCCGGGGACTTAGGCGAGCAGTACTTC.

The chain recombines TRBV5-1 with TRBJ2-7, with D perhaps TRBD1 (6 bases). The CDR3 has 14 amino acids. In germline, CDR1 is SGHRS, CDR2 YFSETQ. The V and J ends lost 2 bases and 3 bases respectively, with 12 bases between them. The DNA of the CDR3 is TGCGCCAGCAGCTTTAGGACAGAGTACTACGAGCAGTACTTC. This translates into CASSFRTEYYEQYF.

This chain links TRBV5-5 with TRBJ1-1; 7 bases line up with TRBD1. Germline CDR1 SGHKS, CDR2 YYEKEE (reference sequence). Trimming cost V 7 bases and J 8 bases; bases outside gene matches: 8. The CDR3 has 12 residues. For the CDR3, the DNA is TGTGCCAGCGGGACCGGGACAGAAGAAGCTTTCTTT. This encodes CASGTGTEEAFF.

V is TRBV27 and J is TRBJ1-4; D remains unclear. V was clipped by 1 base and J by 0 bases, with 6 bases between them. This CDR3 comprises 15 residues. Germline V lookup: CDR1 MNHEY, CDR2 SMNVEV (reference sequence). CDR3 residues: CASSLYRATNEKLFF. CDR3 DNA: TGTGCCAGCAGTTTATACAGAGCAACTAATGAAAAACTGTTTTTT.

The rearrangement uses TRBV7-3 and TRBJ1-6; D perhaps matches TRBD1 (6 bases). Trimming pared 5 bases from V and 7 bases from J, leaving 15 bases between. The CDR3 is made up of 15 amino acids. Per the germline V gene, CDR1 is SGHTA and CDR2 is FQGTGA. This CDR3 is CASSIGTLRNSPLHF. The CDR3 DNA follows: TGTGCCAGCAGCATCGGGACATTGAGGAATTCACCCCTCCACTTT.

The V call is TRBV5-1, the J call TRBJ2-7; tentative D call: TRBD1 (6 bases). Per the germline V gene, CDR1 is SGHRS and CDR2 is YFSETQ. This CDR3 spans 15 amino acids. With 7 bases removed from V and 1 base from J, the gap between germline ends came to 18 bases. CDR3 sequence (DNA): TGCGCCAGCCGCAGGGCACAGGGCGCATCCTACGAGCAGTACTTC. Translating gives CASRRAQGASYEQYF.

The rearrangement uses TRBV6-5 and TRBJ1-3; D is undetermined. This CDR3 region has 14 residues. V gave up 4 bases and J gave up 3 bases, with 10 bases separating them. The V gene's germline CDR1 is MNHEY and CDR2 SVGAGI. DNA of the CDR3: TGTGCCAGCAGTTTAGAGGGTAATGGAAACACCATATATTTT. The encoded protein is CASSLEGNGNTIYF.

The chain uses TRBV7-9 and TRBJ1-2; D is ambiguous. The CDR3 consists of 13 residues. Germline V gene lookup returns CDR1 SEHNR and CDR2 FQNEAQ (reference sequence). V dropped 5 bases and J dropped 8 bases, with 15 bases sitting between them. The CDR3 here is CASSLLGFLGYTF. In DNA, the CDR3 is TGTGCCAGCAGCCTCCTAGGTTTTTTGGGCTACACCTTC.

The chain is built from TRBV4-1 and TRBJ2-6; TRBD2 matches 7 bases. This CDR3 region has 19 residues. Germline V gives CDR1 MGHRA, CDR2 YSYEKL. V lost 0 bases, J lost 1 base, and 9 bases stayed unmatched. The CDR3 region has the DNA TGCGCCAGCAGCCAAGATCCCGGGGGGTTCCGATCTGGGGCCAACGTCCTGACTTTC. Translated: CASSQDPGGFRSGANVLTF.

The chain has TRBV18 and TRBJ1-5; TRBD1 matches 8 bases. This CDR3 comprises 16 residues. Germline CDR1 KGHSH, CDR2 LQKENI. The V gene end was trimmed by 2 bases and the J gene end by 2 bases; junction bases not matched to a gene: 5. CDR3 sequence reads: CASSPSTTGGNQPQHF. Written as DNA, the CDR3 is TGTGCCAGCTCACCATCAACGACAGGGGGCAATCAGCCCCAGCATTTT. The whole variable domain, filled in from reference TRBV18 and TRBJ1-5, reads NAGVMQNPRHLVRRRGQEARLRCSPMKGHSHVYWYRQLPEEGLKFMVYLQKENIIDESGMPKERFSAEFPKEGPSILRIQQVVRGDSAAYFCASSPSTTGGNQPQHFGDGTRLSIL.

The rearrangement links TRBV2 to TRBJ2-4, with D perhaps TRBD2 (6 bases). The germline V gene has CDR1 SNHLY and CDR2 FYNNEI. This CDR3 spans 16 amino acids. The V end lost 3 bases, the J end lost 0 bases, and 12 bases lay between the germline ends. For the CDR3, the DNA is TGTGCCAGCAGTGATTGGGGGGAGATAGCCAAAAACATTCAGTACTTC. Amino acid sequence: CASSDWGEIAKNIQYF.

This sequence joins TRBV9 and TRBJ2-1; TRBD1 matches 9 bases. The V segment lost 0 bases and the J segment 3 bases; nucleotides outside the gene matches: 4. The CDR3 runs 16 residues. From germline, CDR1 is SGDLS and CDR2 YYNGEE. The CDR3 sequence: CASSVARTGVYNEQFF. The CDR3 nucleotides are TGTGCCAGCAGCGTAGCCCGGACAGGGGTCTACAATGAGCAGTTCTTC.

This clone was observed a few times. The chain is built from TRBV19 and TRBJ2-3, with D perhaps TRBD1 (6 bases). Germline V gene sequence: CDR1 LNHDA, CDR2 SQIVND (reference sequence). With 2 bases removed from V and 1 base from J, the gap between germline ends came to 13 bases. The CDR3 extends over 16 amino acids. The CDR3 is CASSISSGARTDTQYF. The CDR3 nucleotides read TGTGCCAGTAGTATAAGTTCAGGGGCCCGCACAGATACGCAGTATTTT.